This TCR beta chain stems from a study of identical twins. Study-wide points: Out-of-frame alpha sequences common to twins exhibited an excess of low generation probability. Abundant cord blood beta clonotypes carried fewer insertions; memory repertoires showed none.

V was clipped by 0 bases and J by 12 bases, with 8 bases between them. The CDR3 loop spans 12 amino acids. Germline V CDR1 and CDR2: MGHRA, YSYEKL. This clonotype was seen many times. Antigen specificity is unknown. Every one of the donors was a healthy Caucasian. Template switching, a step in the protocol, added a universal primer site, and cDNA carried unique molecular identifiers. A single record per CDR3 protein comes from TCRdb applying MiXCR to the 5' RACE reads. The repertoire holds approximately 210,000 distinct CDR3 sequences, with around a tenth as singletons. This TCR was sampled from a woman aged 18-29 years in good health. Sequencing was done on a sample of memory (CD45RO+) T cells sorted from blood. This sequence joins TRBV4-1 and TRBJ1-4; tentatively, D is TRBD1 (6 bases). The DNA for the CDR3 is TGCGCCAGCAGCCAAGAGCCAGGGGAACTGTTTTTT. Translating gives CASSQEPGELFF.